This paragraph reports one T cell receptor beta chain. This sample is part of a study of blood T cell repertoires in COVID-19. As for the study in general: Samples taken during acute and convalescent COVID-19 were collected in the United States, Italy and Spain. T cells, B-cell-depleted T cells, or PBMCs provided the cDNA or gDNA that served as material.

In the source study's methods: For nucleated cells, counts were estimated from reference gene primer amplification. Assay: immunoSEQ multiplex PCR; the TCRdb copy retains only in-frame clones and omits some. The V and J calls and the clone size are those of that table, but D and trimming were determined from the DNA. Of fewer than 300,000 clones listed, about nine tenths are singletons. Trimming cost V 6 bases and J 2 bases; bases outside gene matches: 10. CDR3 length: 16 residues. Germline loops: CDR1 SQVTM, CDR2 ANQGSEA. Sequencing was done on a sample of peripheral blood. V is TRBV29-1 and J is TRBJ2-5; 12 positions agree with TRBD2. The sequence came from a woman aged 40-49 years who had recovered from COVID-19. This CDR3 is CSVFGLAGTIQETQYF. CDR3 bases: TGCAGCGTCTTCGGACTAGCGGGGACTATTCAAGAGACCCAGTACTTC. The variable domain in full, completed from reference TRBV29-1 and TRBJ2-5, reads SAVISQKPSRDICQRGTSLTIQCQVDSQVTMMFWYRQQPGQSLTLIATANQGSEATYESGFVIDKFPISRPNLTFSTLTVSNMSPEDSSIYLCSVFGLAGTIQETQYFGPGTRLLVL.